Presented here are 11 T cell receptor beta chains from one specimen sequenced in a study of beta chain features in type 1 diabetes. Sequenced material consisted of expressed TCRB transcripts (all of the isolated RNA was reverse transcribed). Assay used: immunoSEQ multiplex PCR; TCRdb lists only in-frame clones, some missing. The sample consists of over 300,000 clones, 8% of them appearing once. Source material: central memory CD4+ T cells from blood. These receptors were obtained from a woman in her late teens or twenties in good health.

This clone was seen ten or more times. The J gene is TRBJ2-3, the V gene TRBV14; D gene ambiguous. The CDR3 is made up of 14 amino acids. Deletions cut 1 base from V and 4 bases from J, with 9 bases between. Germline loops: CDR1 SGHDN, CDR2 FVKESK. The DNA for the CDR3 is TGTGCCAGCAGCCAAGGGGCTAACCCAGATACGCAGTATTTT. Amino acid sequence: CASSQGANPDTQYF. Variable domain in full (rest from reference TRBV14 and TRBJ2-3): EAGVTQFPSHSVIEKGQTVTLRCDPISGHDNLYWYRRVMGKEIKFLLHFVKESKQDESGMPNNRFLAERTGGTYSTLKVQPAELEDSGVYFCASSQGANPDTQYFGPGTRLTVL.

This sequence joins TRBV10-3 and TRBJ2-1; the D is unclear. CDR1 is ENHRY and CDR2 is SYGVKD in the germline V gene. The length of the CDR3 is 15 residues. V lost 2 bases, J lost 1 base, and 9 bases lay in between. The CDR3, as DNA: TGTGCCATCAGTGAGGTCGCGAGTTCCTACAATGAGCAGTTCTTC. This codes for CAISEVASSYNEQFF.

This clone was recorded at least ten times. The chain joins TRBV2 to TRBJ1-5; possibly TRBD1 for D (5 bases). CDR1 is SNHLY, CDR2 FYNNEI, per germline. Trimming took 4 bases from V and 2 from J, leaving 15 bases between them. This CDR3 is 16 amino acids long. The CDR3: CASSAATGGGNQPQHF. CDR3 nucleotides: TGTGCCAGCAGTGCCGCGACTGGAGGGGGCAATCAGCCCCAGCATTTT.

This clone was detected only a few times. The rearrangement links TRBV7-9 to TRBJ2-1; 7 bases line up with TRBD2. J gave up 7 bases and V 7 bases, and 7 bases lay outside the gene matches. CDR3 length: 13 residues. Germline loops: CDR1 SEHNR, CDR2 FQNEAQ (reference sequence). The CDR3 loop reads CASTRGSINEQFF. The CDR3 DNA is TGTGCCAGCACGCGCGGGAGTATAAATGAGCAGTTCTTC.

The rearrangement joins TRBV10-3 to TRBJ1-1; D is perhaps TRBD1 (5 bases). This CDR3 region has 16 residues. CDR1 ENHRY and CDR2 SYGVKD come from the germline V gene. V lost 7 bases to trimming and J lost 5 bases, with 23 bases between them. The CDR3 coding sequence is TGTGCCATCAATGGGGGGTTCGGCGAGGGAGAGACTGAAGCTTTCTTT. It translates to CAINGGFGEGETEAFF.

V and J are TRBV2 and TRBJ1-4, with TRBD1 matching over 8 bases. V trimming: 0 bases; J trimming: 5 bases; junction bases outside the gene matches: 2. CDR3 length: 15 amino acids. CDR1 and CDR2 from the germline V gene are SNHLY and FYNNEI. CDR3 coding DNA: TGTGCCAGCAGTGAAGCCTACAGGGGGAATGAAAAACTGTTTTTT. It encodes CASSEAYRGNEKLFF.

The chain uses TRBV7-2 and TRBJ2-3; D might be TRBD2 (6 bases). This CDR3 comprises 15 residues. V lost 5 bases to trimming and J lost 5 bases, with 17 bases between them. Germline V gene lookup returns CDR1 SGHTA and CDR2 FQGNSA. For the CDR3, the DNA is TGTGCCAGCAGCCCCGGGGGAGGACGGCGAGATACGCAGTATTTT. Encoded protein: CASSPGGGRRDTQYF.

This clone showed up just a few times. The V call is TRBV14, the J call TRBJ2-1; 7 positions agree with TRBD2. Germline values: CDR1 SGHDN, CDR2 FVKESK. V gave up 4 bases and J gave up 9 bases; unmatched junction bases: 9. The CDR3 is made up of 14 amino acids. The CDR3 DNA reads TGTGCCAGCAGCCGACTAGCAGGGTACGGTGAGCAGTTCTTC. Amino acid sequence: CASSRLAGYGEQFF.

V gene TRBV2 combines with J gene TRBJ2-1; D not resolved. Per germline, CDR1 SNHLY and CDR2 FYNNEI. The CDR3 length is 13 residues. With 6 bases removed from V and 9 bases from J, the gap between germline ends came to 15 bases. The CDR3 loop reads CASRPTSYVEQFF. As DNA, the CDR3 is TGTGCCAGCAGGCCTACCTCCTATGTTGAGCAGTTCTTC.

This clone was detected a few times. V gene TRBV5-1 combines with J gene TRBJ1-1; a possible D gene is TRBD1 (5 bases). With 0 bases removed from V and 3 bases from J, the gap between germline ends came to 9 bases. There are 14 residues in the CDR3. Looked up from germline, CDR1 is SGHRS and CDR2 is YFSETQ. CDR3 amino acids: CASSLVAGDTEAFF. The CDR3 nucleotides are TGCGCCAGCAGCTTGGTTGCGGGGGACACTGAAGCTTTCTTT.

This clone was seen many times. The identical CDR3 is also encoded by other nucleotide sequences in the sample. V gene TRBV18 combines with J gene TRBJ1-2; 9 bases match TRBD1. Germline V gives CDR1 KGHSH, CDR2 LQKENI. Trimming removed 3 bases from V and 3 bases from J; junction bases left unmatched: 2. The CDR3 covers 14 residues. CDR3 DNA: TGTGCCAGCTCACCGCGGGACAGGGACTATGGCTACACCTTC. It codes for CASSPRDRDYGYTF.